These T cell receptor beta chains were read from a single sample in a study of shared clonotypes between healthy human individuals. The assay was immunoSEQ multiplex PCR, and TCRdb's table has in-frame clones only and misses some. The sample lists over a million clones, around 97% occurring once. Sequences were obtained from naive CD4+ T cells sorted from blood. The source is a young man in good health. The CDR3 runs from the conserved cysteine through the conserved F or W. Fields, in order: J gene, clone size, D gene, V gene, CDR3 protein, CDR3 DNA. The D gene is left open where the match is weak. A clone size is listed for some rows: how often the clone was seen (once, few, many), or a class if it is expanded.

j_call: TRBJ1-1; clone_size: -; d_call: -; v_call: TRBV15; cdr3_aa: CATSRPRPRNTEAFF; cdr3_nt: TGTGCCACCAGCAGACCCCGACCTAGGAACACTGAAGCTTTCTTT
j_call: TRBJ1-1; clone_size: -; d_call: -; v_call: TRBV18; cdr3_aa: CASSSRLQVNTEAFF; cdr3_nt: TGTGCCAGCTCATCCCGTCTACAGGTAAACACTGAAGCTTTCTTT
j_call: TRBJ1-5; clone_size: -; d_call: -; v_call: TRBV5-6; cdr3_aa: CASSLLVLGDQPQHF; cdr3_nt: TGTGCCAGCAGCTTGTTGGTGCTGGGGGATCAGCCCCAGCATTTT
j_call: TRBJ1-1; clone_size: -; d_call: TRBD1; v_call: TRBV25-1; cdr3_aa: CASREQGVRTEAFF; cdr3_nt: TGTGCCAGCAGGGAACAGGGGGTACGGACTGAAGCTTTCTTT
j_call: TRBJ2-5; clone_size: -; d_call: -; v_call: TRBV7-9; cdr3_aa: CASSLGRGRETQYF; cdr3_nt: TGTGCCAGCAGCTTAGGCAGGGGTCGAGAGACCCAGTACTTC
j_call: TRBJ2-6; clone_size: -; d_call: -; v_call: TRBV7-2; cdr3_aa: CASSLGGRANVLTF; cdr3_nt: TGTGCCAGCAGCTTAGGAGGTCGAGCCAACGTCCTGACTTTC
j_call: TRBJ1-4; clone_size: -; d_call: -; v_call: TRBV10-3; cdr3_aa: CAISEGLGAANEKLFF; cdr3_nt: TGTGCCATCAGTGAGGGGCTGGGGGCGGCTAATGAAAAACTGTTTTTT
j_call: TRBJ2-3; clone_size: -; d_call: -; v_call: TRBV5-8; cdr3_aa: CASSLFRTDTQYF; cdr3_nt: TGTGCCAGCAGCTTGTTCAGGACAGATACGCAGTATTTT
j_call: TRBJ1-2; clone_size: -; d_call: TRBD1; v_call: TRBV19; cdr3_aa: CASSRTGTDSNYGYTF; cdr3_nt: TGTGCCAGTAGTCGGACAGGGACCGATTCTAACTATGGCTACACCTTC
j_call: TRBJ2-7; clone_size: -; d_call: TRBD1; v_call: TRBV28; cdr3_aa: CASSLTRTGPLFETYEQYF; cdr3_nt: TGTGCCAGCAGCTTAACTAGGACAGGACCCCTCTTTGAGACCTACGAGCAGTACTTC
j_call: TRBJ2-1; clone_size: -; d_call: TRBD2; v_call: TRBV5-1; cdr3_aa: CASSPPNLAGGGADEQFF; cdr3_nt: TGCGCCAGCAGCCCGCCTAATCTAGCGGGAGGGGGAGCCGATGAGCAGTTCTTC
j_call: TRBJ2-3; clone_size: -; d_call: TRBD1; v_call: TRBV2; cdr3_aa: CASNWDRGLDTQYF; cdr3_nt: TGTGCCAGCAATTGGGACAGGGGGCTGGATACGCAGTATTTT
j_call: TRBJ2-1; clone_size: -; d_call: -; v_call: TRBV30; cdr3_aa: CAWSNTQWGQFF; cdr3_nt: TGTGCCTGGAGTAACACACAATGGGGGCAGTTCTTC
j_call: TRBJ2-3; clone_size: once; d_call: TRBD1; v_call: TRBV9; cdr3_aa: CASSPPGQGADTQYF; cdr3_nt: TGTGCCAGCAGCCCGCCGGGACAGGGCGCAGATACGCAGTATTTT
j_call: TRBJ2-3; clone_size: once; d_call: TRBD2; v_call: TRBV7-6; cdr3_aa: CASSVHSGRGADTQYF; cdr3_nt: TGTGCCAGCAGCGTACATAGCGGGAGGGGGGCAGATACGCAGTATTTT
j_call: TRBJ2-7; clone_size: -; d_call: TRBD1; v_call: TRBV6-5; cdr3_aa: CASQGAEFQQYF; cdr3_nt: TGTGCCAGTCAGGGGGCGGAGTTTCAGCAGTACTTC
j_call: TRBJ2-1; clone_size: once; d_call: -; v_call: TRBV15; cdr3_aa: CATSRDLLAAQGNEQFF; cdr3_nt: TGTGCCACCAGCAGAGATCTTTTAGCGGCCCAGGGGAATGAGCAGTTCTTC
j_call: TRBJ2-1; clone_size: -; d_call: -; v_call: TRBV7-3; cdr3_aa: CASSLTGSYNEQFF; cdr3_nt: TGTGCCAGCAGCTTAACGGGCAGCTACAATGAGCAGTTCTTC
j_call: TRBJ2-7; clone_size: -; d_call: -; v_call: TRBV11-2; cdr3_aa: CASSRTNLLSYEQYF; cdr3_nt: TGTGCCAGCAGCCGGACTAACTTACTCTCCTACGAGCAGTACTTC
j_call: TRBJ1-1; clone_size: -; d_call: -; v_call: TRBV19; cdr3_aa: CASSIGVVRGAAFF; cdr3_nt: TGTGCCAGTAGTATTGGTGTCGTTAGGGGGGCAGCTTTCTTT
j_call: TRBJ2-5; clone_size: once; d_call: -; v_call: TRBV7-6; cdr3_aa: CASSLVAFSTTGKTQYF; cdr3_nt: TGTGCCAGCAGCTTAGTTGCGTTCAGTACTACGGGGAAGACCCAGTACTTC
j_call: TRBJ2-1; clone_size: once; d_call: TRBD1; v_call: TRBV4-3; cdr3_aa: CASSLGQGADNEQFF; cdr3_nt: TGCGCCAGCAGCCTAGGGCAGGGGGCCGACAATGAGCAGTTCTTC
j_call: TRBJ1-5; clone_size: -; d_call: -; v_call: TRBV27; cdr3_aa: CASSSQVSNQPQHF; cdr3_nt: TGTGCCAGCAGTTCGCAGGTCAGCAATCAGCCCCAGCATTTT
j_call: TRBJ2-3; clone_size: -; d_call: -; v_call: TRBV5-5; cdr3_aa: CASRRSAGTLADTQYF; cdr3_nt: TGTGCCAGCAGAAGGAGTGCCGGGACTCTTGCAGATACGCAGTATTTT
j_call: TRBJ2-1; clone_size: -; d_call: TRBD2; v_call: TRBV5-4; cdr3_aa: CASSPLGLAGGHEQFF; cdr3_nt: TGTGCCAGCAGCCCCCTCGGACTAGCGGGAGGCCATGAGCAGTTCTTC
j_call: TRBJ1-4; clone_size: -; d_call: -; v_call: TRBV7-9; cdr3_aa: CASSLRGGDEKLFF; cdr3_nt: TGTGCCAGCAGCCTCAGGGGTGGGGATGAAAAACTGTTTTTT
j_call: TRBJ2-1; clone_size: -; d_call: -; v_call: TRBV9; cdr3_aa: CASSVGPGFPNEQFF; cdr3_nt: TGTGCCAGCAGCGTAGGCCCTGGGTTTCCCAATGAGCAGTTCTTC
j_call: TRBJ2-5; clone_size: -; d_call: -; v_call: TRBV7-3; cdr3_aa: CASSPTYRLGGNGVSGSETQYF; cdr3_nt: TGTGCCAGCAGCCCCACGTATCGATTAGGGGGTAACGGAGTGTCGGGGTCCGAGACCCAGTACTTC
j_call: TRBJ1-4; clone_size: -; d_call: -; v_call: TRBV14; cdr3_aa: CASSQVIGTNEKLFF; cdr3_nt: TGTGCCAGCAGCCAAGTAATTGGAACTAATGAAAAACTGTTTTTT
j_call: TRBJ2-7; clone_size: -; d_call: -; v_call: TRBV5-4; cdr3_aa: CASSLGGYEQYF; cdr3_nt: TGTGCCAGCAGCTTGGGGGGATACGAGCAGTACTTC
j_call: TRBJ2-3; clone_size: -; d_call: -; v_call: TRBV9; cdr3_aa: CASSVEGVVGDTQYF; cdr3_nt: TGTGCCAGCAGCGTAGAAGGGGTGGTGGGAGATACGCAGTATTTT
j_call: TRBJ2-1; clone_size: -; d_call: -; v_call: TRBV9; cdr3_aa: CASSVNTGSYNEQFF; cdr3_nt: TGTGCCAGCAGCGTTAACACGGGCTCCTACAATGAGCAGTTCTTC
j_call: TRBJ1-4; clone_size: -; d_call: -; v_call: TRBV6-6; cdr3_aa: CASSYRVSGNEKLFF; cdr3_nt: TGTGCCAGCAGTTATCGGGTCTCGGGGAATGAAAAACTGTTTTTT
j_call: TRBJ2-7; clone_size: -; d_call: TRBD1; v_call: TRBV19; cdr3_aa: CASSQGQEVGWQYF; cdr3_nt: TGTGCCAGTAGTCAGGGACAGGAGGTTGGCTGGCAGTACTTC
j_call: TRBJ2-7; clone_size: once; d_call: -; v_call: TRBV1; cdr3_aa: CTSIKKVSEQYF; cdr3_nt: TGCACCAGCATTAAAAAGGTGAGTGAGCAGTACTTC
j_call: TRBJ2-7; clone_size: -; d_call: -; v_call: TRBV29-1; cdr3_aa: CSVEPVVGGYEQYF; cdr3_nt: TGCAGCGTTGAACCCGTGGTCGGGGGTTACGAGCAGTACTTC
j_call: TRBJ2-5; clone_size: -; d_call: -; v_call: TRBV5-1; cdr3_aa: CASSLATGQETQYF; cdr3_nt: TGCGCCAGCAGCTTGGCGACAGGCCAAGAGACCCAGTACTTC
j_call: TRBJ2-3; clone_size: -; d_call: -; v_call: TRBV5-1; cdr3_aa: CASSPRPNTDTQYF; cdr3_nt: TGCGCCAGCAGTCCACGGCCTAACACAGATACGCAGTATTTT
j_call: TRBJ2-3; clone_size: once; d_call: TRBD1; v_call: TRBV10-3; cdr3_aa: CAISGLQGASTDTQYF; cdr3_nt: TGTGCCATCAGTGGCCTACAGGGGGCGAGCACAGATACGCAGTATTTT
j_call: TRBJ2-5; clone_size: -; d_call: -; v_call: TRBV19; cdr3_aa: CASSVTGKQETQYF; cdr3_nt: TGTGCCAGTAGTGTCACAGGGAAACAAGAGACCCAGTACTTC
j_call: TRBJ2-7; clone_size: -; d_call: -; v_call: TRBV5-1; cdr3_aa: CASSLEFEQYF; cdr3_nt: TGCGCCAGCAGCTTGGAGTTCGAGCAGTACTTC
j_call: TRBJ2-2; clone_size: few; d_call: -; v_call: TRBV25-1; cdr3_aa: CASSEYPHTGELFF; cdr3_nt: TGTGCCAGCAGTGAATATCCACACACCGGGGAGCTGTTTTTT
j_call: TRBJ2-5; clone_size: -; d_call: TRBD1; v_call: TRBV30; cdr3_aa: CAWGRRGGRSETQYF; cdr3_nt: TGTGCCTGGGGACGACGAGGGGGCCGCAGCGAGACCCAGTACTTC
j_call: TRBJ2-5; clone_size: -; d_call: -; v_call: TRBV7-6; cdr3_aa: CASSLGTADTETQYF; cdr3_nt: TGTGCCAGCAGCTTAGGGACAGCCGACACAGAGACCCAGTACTTC
j_call: TRBJ2-2; clone_size: -; d_call: -; v_call: TRBV21-1; cdr3_aa: CASSKGKELFF; cdr3_nt: TGTGCCAGCAGCAAAGGGAAGGAGCTGTTTTTT
j_call: TRBJ2-6; clone_size: -; d_call: -; v_call: TRBV5-1; cdr3_aa: CASSLVAGPLMANVLTF; cdr3_nt: TGCGCCAGCAGCTTGGTTGCAGGGCCCCTGATGGCCAACGTCCTGACTTTC
j_call: TRBJ2-7; clone_size: -; d_call: -; v_call: TRBV25-1; cdr3_aa: CASSANRAGLSYEQYF; cdr3_nt: TGTGCCAGCAGCGCTAATAGGGCAGGCTTATCCTACGAGCAGTACTTC
j_call: TRBJ1-1; clone_size: -; d_call: -; v_call: TRBV6-4; cdr3_aa: CASSDLGGARHFGNTEAFF; cdr3_nt: -
j_call: TRBJ2-2; clone_size: -; d_call: -; v_call: TRBV9; cdr3_aa: CASSAAHGELFF; cdr3_nt: TGTGCCAGCAGCGCAGCTCACGGGGAGCTGTTTTTT